These 2 T cell receptor beta chains were sequenced from one sample in a study of blood T cell repertoires in COVID-19. The table came from immunoSEQ multiplex PCR; TCRdb's copy has only in-frame clones and leaves some out. This sample has some 150,000 clones, with around 83% found just once. Sequencing was done on a sample of PBMCs or T cells enriched from blood (not recorded which). Receptors originate from a woman aged 50 to 65 in a cohort exposed to, infected with or recovered from COVID-19 (not recorded which).

The rearrangement uses TRBV28 and TRBJ2-5; 7 nucleotides align to TRBD1. The CDR3 totals 14 residues. J gave up 0 bases and V 4 bases, and 2 bases lay outside the gene matches. Per germline, CDR1 MDHEN and CDR2 SYDVKM. The CDR3 DNA follows: TGTGCCAGCAGTTGGACAGGACACCAAGAGACCCAGTACTTC. It yields the protein CASSWTGHQETQYF.

This clone was recorded once. The V gene is TRBV11-2, the J gene TRBJ2-5, with TRBD1 as a possible D gene (6 bases). V was pared by 6 bases and J by 3 bases, with 17 bases between. In germline, CDR1 is SGHAT, CDR2 FQNNGV. The length of the CDR3 is 15 residues. This CDR3 is CASRIVQGKEETQYF. As DNA, the CDR3 is TGTGCCAGCAGAATAGTGCAGGGGAAGGAAGAGACCCAGTACTTC. Together with reference TRBV11-2 and TRBJ2-5, the CDR3 gives the full variable domain: EAGVAQSPRYKIIEKRQSVAFWCNPISGHATLYWYQQILGQGPKLLIQFQNNGVVDDSQLPKDRFSAERLKGVDSTLKIQPAKLEDSAVYLCASRIVQGKEETQYFGPGTRLLVL.